A selection of T cell receptor beta chains follows, all from one sample in a study of T cell repertoires in cytomegalovirus infection. From the reads, TCRdb called clonotypes with MiXCR, one entry per CDR3 protein. The table has roughly 760,000 distinct CDR3 sequences, roughly a third seen once; the top ten hold under 3.5%. Input material: PBMCs. The receptors shown here come from a human donor in good health (CMV status not recorded). Some clones in this sample may be carry-over from other donors' samples. The conserved cysteine and the conserved F or W are not part of the CDR3 here.

V gene,CDR3 protein
TRBV28,ASSSPDRGHNQPQH
TRBV6-1,ASSYPGGQGNSPLH
TRBV30,AWSVKGGSSGNTIY
TRBV28,ASTRHPYEQY
TRBV7-8,ASSLVTTGGLSEAF
TRBV7-9,ASSFVGASETQY
TRBV27,ASSSGWGETQY
TRBV7-3,ASSLGQGFYGYT
TRBV2,ASREIYYGYT
TRBV15,ATSRGPLARMKGDQETQY
TRBV19,ASSSRDRGLQPQH
TRBV10-3,AILNSVNTEAF
TRBV19,ASRRDTYNSPLH
TRBV11-2,ASSTRQGDLRSPLH
TRBV20-1,SARTHYSGKEQY
TRBV11-2,ASSVDHEETQY
TRBV20-1,SARDVTGNEQY
TRBV11-1,ASSLDDRGTQPQH
TRBV10-2,ASSYLVGDRAF
TRBV7-2,ASSLRSGRETQY
TRBV6-1,ASSETSNTGELF
TRBV6-5,ASSSFLGTDYEQY
TRBV7-3,ASSSGGAGYNEQF
TRBV12-3/TRBV12-4,ASSLGTGVNEQC
TRBV24-1,ATFEATGYGYT
TRBV7-2,ASSRYFNRGGNTEAF
TRBV4-1,ASNFDPNSGNTIY
TRBV5-4,ASSPAGRNTGELF
TRBV28,ASRKGAGRAPDTQY
TRBV7-2,ASSPMLEGSGNTIY
TRBV24-1,ATSETNPTSEQF
TRBV7-9,ASSLRSAQVETQY
TRBV27,ASTNTRGTGESYT
TRBV6-5,ASSYSTGSKPQH
TRBV6-6,ASSYSTGAPNTIY
TRBV12-3/TRBV12-4,ASSGQGHTEAF
TRBV4-2,ASSQDLTTDTQY
TRBV5-1,ASSLGRSTNEKLF
TRBV28,ASSLGPTSYEQY
TRBV10-3,AISGDYVNNEQF
TRBV12-3/TRBV12-4,ASISTVTTEAF
TRBV28,GASKLREQY
TRBV6-5,ASSYSNLGGNEQF
TRBV29-1,SVEGGPEQY
TRBV6-5,ASSYSIPPGGTGNTIY
TRBV4-1,ASSLVGVAYNEQF
TRBV7-9,ASSLPGQYHEQY
TRBV7-9,ASSLEGQGSEKLF